This T cell receptor (beta chain) was recovered during a study of graft-versus-host responses after intestinal transplantation. Study-wide findings and caveats: Some patients had graft-donor T cell macrochimerism, and their allografts showed high graft-versus-host to host-versus-graft clonal ratios.

The germline CDR1 and CDR2 sequences are SEHNR and FQNEAQ (reference sequence). Between the trimmed V and J ends, which lost 10 bases and 4 bases, there was a span of 8 bases. CDR3 length equals 11 residues. Produced via immunoSEQ multiplex PCR; TCRdb's table is partial and in-frame only. This sample carries some 10,000 clones, roughly 27% of them seen once, and the ten largest clones take roughly 3%. The material sequenced was alloreactive CD4+ T cells from a mixed lymphocyte reaction culture, taken before intestinal transplant. This sample's subset: CFSE-low proliferating T cells sorted from roughly 6-day pre-transplant mixed lymphocyte reaction (GvH or HvG direction). This clonotype was sampled from a human patient who received an intestinal transplant. The chain employs TRBV7-9 and TRBJ2-1; D possibly corresponds to TRBD1 (5 bases). The CDR3 region has the DNA TGTGCCACGCGGACATACAATGAGCAGTTCTTC. As protein: CATRTYNEQFF.